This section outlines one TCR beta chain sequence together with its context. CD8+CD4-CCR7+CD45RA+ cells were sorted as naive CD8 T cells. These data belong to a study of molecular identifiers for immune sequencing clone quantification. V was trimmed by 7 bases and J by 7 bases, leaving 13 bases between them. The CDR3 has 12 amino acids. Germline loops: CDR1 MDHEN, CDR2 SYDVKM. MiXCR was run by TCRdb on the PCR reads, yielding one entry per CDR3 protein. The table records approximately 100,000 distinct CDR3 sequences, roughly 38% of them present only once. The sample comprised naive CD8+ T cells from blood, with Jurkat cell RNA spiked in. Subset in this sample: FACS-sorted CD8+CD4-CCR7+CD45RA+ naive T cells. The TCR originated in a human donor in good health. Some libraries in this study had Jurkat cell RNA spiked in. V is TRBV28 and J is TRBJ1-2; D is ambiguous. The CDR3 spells CASKGGWVGYTF. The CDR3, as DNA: TGTGCCAGCAAGGGAGGCTGGGTTGGCTACACCTTC.